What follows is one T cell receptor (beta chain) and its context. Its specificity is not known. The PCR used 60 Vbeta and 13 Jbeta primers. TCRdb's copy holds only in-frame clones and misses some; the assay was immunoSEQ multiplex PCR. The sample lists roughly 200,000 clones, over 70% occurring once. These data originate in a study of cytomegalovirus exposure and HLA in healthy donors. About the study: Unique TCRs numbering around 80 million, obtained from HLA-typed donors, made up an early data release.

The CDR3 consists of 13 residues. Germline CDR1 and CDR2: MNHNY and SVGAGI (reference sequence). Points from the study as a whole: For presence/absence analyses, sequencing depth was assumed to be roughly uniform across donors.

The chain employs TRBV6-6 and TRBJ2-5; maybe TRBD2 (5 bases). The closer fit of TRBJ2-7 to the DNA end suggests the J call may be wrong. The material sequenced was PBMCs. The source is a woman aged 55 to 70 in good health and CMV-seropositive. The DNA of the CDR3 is TGTGCCAGCAGTCGAGGGTTTAACTACGAGCAGTACTTC. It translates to CASSRGFNYEQYF.